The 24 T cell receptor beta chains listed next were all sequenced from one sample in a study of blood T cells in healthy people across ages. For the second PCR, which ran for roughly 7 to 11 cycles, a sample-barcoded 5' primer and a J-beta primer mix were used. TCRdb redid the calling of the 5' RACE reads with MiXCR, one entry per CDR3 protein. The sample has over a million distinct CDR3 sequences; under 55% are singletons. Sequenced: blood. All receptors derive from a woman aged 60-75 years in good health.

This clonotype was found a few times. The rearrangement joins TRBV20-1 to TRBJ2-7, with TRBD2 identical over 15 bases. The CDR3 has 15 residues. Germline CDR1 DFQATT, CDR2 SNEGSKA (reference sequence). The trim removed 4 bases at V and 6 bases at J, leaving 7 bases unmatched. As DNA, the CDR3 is TGCAGTGCTATCCGAGGGACTAGCGGGAGGACCGAGCAGTACTTC. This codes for CSAIRGTSGRTEQYF.

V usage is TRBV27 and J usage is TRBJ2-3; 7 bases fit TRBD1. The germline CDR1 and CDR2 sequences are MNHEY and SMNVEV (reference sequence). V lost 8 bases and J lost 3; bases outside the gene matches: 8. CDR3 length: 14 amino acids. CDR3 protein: CASRQGFMTDTQYF. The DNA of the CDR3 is TGTGCCAGCCGACAGGGTTTCATGACAGATACGCAGTATTTT.

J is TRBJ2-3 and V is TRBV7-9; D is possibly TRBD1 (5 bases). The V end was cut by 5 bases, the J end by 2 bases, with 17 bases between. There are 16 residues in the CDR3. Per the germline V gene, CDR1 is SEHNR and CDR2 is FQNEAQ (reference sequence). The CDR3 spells CASSPLDRVTTDTQYF. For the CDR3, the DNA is TGTGCCAGCAGCCCCCTTGACAGAGTAACCACAGATACGCAGTATTTT.

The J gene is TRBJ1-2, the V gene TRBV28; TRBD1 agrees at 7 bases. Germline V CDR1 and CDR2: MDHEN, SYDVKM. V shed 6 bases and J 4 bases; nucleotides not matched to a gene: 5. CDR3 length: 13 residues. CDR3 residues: CASRGDSIYGYTF. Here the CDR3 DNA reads TGTGCCAGCAGAGGGGACAGCATCTATGGCTACACCTTC.

In DNA, the CDR3 is TGTGCCAGCAGCCGTGACTCTAGCGGGAGTGTACGTCAGGAGCAGTTCTTC. Translated, it gives CASSRDSSGSVRQEQFF. The genes are TRBV7-6 and TRBJ2-1; 10 bases are a match to TRBD2. The CDR3 has 17 amino acids. The junction had 17 bases not matched to a gene; V was cut back by 5 bases and J by 10 bases. The V gene's germline CDR1 is SGHVS and CDR2 FNYEAQ. Combining the CDR3 with reference TRBV7-6 and TRBJ2-1 gives the whole variable domain GAGVSQSPRYKVTKRGQDVALRCDPISGHVSLYWYRQALGQGPEFLTYFNYEAQQDKSGLPNDRFSAERPEGSISTLTIQRTEQRDSAMYRCASSRDSSGSVRQEQFFGPGTRLTVL.

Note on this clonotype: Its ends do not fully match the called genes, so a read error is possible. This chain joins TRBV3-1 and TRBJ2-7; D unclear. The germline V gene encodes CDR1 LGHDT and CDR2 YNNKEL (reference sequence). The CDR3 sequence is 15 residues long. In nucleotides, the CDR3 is TGTACCAGCAGCCAACGGACCGTGAGCTCCTACGAGCAGTACTTC. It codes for CTSSQRTVSSYEQYF.

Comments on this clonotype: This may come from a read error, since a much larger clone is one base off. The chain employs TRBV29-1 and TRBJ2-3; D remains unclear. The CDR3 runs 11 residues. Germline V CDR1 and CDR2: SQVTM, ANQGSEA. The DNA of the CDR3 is TGCGGCGGCCGACATACAGATACGCAGTATTTT. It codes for CGGRHTDTQYF.

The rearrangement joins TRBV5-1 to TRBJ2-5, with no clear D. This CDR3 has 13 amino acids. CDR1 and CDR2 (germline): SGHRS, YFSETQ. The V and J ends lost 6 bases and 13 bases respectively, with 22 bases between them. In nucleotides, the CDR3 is TGCGCCAGCAATCCGGTCGACCGAGGCCGGTGGTACTTC. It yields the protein CASNPVDRGRWYF.

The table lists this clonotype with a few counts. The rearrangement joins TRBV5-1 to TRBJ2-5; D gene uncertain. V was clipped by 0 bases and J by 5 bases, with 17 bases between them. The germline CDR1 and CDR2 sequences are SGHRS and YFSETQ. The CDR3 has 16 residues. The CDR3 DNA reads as TGCGCCAGCAGCTTGGGCGGCAGCTTAGGTCTGGAGACCCAGTACTTC. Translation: CASSLGGSLGLETQYF.

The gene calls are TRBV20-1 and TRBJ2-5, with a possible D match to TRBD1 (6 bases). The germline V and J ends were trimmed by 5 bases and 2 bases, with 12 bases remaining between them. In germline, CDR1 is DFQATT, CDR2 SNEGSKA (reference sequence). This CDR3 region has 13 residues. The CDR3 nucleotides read TGCAGTGCTGACCACAGGGAACAAGAGACCCAGTACTTC. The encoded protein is CSADHREQETQYF.

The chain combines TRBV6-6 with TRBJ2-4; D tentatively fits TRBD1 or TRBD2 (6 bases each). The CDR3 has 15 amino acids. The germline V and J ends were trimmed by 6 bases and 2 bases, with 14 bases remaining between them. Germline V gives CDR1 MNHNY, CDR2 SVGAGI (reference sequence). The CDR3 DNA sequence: TGTGCCAGCAGGCGGCAAGGGGGGACCAAAAACATTCAGTACTTC. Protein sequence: CASRRQGGTKNIQYF.

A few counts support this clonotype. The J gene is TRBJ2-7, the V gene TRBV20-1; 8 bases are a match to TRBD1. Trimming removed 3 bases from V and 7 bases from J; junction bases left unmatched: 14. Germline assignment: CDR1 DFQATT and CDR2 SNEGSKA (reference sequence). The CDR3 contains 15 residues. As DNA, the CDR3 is TGCAGTGCTAGGTCTCGGCAGGGGGCAACTCGGGAGCAGTACTTC. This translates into CSARSRQGATREQYF.

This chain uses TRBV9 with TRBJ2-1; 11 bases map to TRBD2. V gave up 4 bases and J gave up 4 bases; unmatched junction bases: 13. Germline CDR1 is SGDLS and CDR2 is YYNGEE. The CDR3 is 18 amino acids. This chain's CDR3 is CASSSAGGASGRYNEQFF. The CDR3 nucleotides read TGTGCCAGCAGCTCCGCGGGTGGGGCTAGCGGGAGGTACAATGAGCAGTTCTTC. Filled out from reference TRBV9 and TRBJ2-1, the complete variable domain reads DSGVTQTPKHLITATGQRVTLRCSPRSGDLSVYWYQQSLDQGLQFLIQYYNGEERAKGNILERFSAQQFPDLHSELNLSSLELGDSALYFCASSSAGGASGRYNEQFFGPGTRLTVL.

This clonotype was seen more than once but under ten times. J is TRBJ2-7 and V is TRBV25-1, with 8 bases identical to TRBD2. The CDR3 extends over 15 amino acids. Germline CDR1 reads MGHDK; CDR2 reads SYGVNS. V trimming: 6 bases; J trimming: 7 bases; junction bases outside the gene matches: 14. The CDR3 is CASSTGGGPIREQYF. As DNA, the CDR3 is TGTGCCAGCAGCACGGGGGGGGGACCCATTAGGGAGCAGTACTTC.

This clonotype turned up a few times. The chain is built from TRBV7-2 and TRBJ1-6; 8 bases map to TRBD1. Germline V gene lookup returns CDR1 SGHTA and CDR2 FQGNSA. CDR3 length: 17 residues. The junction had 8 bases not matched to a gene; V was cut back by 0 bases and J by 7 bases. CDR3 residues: CASSLAPGGVGNSPLHF. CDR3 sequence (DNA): TGTGCCAGCAGCTTAGCTCCAGGGGGCGTCGGGAATTCACCCCTCCACTTT. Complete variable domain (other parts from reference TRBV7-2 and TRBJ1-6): GAGVSQSPSNKVTEKGKDVELRCDPISGHTALYWYRQSLGQGLEFLIYFQGNSAPDKSGLPSDRFSAERTGGSVSTLTIQRTQQEDSAVYLCASSLAPGGVGNSPLHFGNGTRLTVT.

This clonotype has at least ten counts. The CDR3 nucleotides read TGCAGCGTGTCCGGGACTAGCGGGACCTACGAGCAGTACTTC. As protein: CSVSGTSGTYEQYF. The V and J genes are TRBV29-1 and TRBJ2-7, with 13 bases identical to TRBD2. This CDR3 region has 14 residues. J was trimmed by 2 bases and V by 6 bases; bases with no gene match: 4. From germline, CDR1 is SQVTM and CDR2 ANQGSEA.

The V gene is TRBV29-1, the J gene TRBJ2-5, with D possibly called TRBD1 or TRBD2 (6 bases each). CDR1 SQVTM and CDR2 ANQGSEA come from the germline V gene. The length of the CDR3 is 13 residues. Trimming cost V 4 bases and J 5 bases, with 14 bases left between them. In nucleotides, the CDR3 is TGCAGCGTTGCTGGAGGGGGACGGGAGACCCAGTACTTC. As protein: CSVAGGGRETQYF.

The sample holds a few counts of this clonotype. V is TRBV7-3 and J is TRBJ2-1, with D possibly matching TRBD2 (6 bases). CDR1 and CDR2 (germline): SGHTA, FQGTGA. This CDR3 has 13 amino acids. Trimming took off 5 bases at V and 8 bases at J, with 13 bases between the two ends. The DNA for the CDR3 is TGTGCCAGCAGCCCCCCCGGGGGTTATGAGCAGTTCTTC. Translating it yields CASSPPGGYEQFF.

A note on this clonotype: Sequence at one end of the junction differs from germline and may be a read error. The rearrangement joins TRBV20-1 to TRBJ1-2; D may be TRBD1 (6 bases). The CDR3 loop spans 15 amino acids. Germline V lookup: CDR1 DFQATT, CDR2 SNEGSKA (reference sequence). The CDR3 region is CIPLGGPTSGYGYTF. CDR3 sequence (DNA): TGCATCCCCTTGGGGGGCCCAACAAGCGGCTATGGCTACACCTTT.

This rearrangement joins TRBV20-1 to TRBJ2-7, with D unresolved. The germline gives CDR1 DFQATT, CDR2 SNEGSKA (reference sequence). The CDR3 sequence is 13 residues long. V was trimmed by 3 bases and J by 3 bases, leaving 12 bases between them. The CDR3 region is CSASLLVLYEQYF. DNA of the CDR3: TGCAGTGCTAGTTTATTGGTTCTCTACGAGCAGTACTTC.

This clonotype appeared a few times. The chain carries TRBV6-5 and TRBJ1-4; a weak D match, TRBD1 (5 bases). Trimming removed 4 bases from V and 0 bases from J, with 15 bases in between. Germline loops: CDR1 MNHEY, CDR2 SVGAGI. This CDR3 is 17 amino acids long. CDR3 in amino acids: CASSFRDPFATNEKLFF. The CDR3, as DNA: TGTGCCAGCAGTTTCCGGGACCCTTTTGCAACTAATGAAAAACTGTTTTTT.

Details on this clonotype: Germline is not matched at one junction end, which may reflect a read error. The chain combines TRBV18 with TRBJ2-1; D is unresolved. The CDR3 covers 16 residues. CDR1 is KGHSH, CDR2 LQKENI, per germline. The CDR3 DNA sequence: TGTGCCTGCTCACCAGCGACGGCGAAGAGCTCCTACGAGCAGTTCTTC. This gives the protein CACSPATAKSSYEQFF.

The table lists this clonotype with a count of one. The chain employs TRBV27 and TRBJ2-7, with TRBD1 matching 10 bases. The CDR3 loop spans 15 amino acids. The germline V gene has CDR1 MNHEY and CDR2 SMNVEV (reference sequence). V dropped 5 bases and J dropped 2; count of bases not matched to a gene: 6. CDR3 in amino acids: CASSRGTGAPYEQYF. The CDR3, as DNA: TGTGCCAGCAGTCGAGGGACAGGGGCCCCCTACGAGCAGTACTTC.

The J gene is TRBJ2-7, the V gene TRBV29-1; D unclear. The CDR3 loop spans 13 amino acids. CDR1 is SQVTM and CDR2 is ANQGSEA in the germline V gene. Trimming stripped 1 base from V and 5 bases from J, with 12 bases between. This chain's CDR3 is CSVEAPSGDEQYF. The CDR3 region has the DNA TGCAGCGTTGAAGCCCCCTCAGGAGACGAGCAGTACTTC.